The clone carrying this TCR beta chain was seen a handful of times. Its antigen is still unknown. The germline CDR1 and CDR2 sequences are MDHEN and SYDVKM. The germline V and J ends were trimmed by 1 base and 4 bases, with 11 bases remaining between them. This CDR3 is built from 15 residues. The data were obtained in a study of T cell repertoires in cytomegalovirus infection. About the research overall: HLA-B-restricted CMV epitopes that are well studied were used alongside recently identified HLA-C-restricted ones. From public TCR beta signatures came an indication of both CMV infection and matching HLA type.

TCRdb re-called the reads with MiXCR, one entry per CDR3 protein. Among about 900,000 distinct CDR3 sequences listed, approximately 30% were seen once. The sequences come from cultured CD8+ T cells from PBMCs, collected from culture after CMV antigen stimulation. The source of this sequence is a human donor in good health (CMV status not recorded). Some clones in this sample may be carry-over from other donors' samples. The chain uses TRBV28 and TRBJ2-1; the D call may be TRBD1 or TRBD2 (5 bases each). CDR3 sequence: CASSLSGSFYNEQFF. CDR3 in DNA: TGTGCCAGCAGTTTATCAGGGAGTTTTTACAATGAGCAGTTCTTC. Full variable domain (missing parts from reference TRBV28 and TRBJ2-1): DVKVTQSSRYLVKRTGEKVFLECVQDMDHENMFWYRQDPGLGLRLIYFSYDVKMKEKGDIPEGYSVSREKKERFSLILESASTNQTSMYLCASSLSGSFYNEQFFGPGTRLTVL.